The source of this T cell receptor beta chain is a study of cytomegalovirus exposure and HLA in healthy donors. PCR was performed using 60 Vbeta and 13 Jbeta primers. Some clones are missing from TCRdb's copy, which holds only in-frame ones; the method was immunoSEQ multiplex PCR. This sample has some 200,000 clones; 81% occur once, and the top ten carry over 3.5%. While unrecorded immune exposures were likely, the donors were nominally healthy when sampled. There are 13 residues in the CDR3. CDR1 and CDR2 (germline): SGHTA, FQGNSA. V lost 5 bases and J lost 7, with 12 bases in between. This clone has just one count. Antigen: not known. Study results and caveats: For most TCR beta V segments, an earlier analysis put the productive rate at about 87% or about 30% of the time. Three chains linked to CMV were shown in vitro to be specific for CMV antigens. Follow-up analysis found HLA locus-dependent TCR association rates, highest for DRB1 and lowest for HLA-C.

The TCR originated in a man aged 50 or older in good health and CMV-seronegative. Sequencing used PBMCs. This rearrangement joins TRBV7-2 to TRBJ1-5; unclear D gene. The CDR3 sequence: CASSTSYSQPQHF. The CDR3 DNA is TGTGCCAGCAGCACCTCCTATTCCCAGCCCCAGCATTTT.